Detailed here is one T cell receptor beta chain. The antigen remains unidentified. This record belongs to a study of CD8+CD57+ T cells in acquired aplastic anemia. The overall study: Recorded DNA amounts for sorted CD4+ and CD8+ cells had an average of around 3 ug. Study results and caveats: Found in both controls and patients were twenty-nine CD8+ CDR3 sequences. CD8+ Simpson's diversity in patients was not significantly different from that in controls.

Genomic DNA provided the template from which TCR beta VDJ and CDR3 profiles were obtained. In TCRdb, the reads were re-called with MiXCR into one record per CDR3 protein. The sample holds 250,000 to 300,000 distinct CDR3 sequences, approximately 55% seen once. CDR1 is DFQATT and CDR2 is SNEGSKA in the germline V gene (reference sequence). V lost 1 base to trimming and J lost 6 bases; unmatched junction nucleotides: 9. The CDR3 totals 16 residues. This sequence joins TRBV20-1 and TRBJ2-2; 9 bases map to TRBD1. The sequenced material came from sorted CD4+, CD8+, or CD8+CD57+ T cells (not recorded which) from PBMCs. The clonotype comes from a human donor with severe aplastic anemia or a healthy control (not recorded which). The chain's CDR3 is CSARGMGQGEAGELFF. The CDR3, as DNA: TGCAGTGCTAGAGGGATGGGACAGGGCGAGGCCGGGGAGCTGTTTTTT.